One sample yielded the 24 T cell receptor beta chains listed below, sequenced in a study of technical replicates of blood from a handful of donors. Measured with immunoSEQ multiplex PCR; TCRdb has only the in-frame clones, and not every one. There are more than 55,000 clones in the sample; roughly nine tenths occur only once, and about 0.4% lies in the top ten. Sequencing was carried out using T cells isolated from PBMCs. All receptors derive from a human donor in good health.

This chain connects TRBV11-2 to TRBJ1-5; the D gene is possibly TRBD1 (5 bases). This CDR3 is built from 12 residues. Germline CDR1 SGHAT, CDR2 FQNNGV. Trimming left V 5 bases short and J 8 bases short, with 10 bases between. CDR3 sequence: CASSPGGEPQHF. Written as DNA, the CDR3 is TGTGCCAGCAGCCCCGGGGGGGAGCCCCAGCATTTT.

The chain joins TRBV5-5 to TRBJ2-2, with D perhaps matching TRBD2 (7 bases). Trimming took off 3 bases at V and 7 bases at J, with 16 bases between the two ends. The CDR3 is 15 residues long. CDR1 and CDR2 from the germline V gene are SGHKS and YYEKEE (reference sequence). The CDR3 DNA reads TGTGCCAGCAGCTGGGGGGGCAGGTCGGACGGGGAGCTGTTTTTT. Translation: CASSWGGRSDGELFF.

The CDR3 DNA reads as TGTGCCAGCAGCGCAGACAGTCTATCTGAAGCTTTCTTT. Encoded protein: CASSADSLSEAFF. J is TRBJ1-1 and V is TRBV28, with a possible D match to TRBD1 (5 bases). In germline, CDR1 is MDHEN, CDR2 SYDVKM. The CDR3 spans 13 residues. Trimming pared 6 bases from V and 6 bases from J, leaving 14 bases between.

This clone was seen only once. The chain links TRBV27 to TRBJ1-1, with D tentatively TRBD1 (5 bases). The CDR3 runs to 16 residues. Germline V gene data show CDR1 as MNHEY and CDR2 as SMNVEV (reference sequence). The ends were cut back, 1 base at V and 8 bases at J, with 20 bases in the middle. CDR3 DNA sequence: TGTGCCAGCAGTTTATTGGGAAAGGGGTCGCGAGAGGAAGCTTTCTTT. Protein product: CASSLLGKGSREEAFF.

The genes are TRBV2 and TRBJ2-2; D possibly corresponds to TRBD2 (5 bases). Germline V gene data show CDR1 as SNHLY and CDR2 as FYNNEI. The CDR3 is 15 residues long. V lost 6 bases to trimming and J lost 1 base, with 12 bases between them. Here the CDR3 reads CASSLLAENTGELFF. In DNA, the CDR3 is TGTGCCAGCAGCCTTCTAGCTGAGAACACCGGGGAGCTGTTTTTT.

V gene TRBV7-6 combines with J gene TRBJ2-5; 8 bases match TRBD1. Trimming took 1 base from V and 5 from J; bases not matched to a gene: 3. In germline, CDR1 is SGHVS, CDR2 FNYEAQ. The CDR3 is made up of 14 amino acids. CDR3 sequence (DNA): TGTGCCAGCAGCTTAGGAACAGGGGGTGAGACCCAGTACTTC. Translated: CASSLGTGGETQYF. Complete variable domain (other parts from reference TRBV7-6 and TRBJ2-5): GAGVSQSPRYKVTKRGQDVALRCDPISGHVSLYWYRQALGQGPEFLTYFNYEAQQDKSGLPNDRFSAERPEGSISTLTIQRTEQRDSAMYRCASSLGTGGETQYFGPGTRLLVL.

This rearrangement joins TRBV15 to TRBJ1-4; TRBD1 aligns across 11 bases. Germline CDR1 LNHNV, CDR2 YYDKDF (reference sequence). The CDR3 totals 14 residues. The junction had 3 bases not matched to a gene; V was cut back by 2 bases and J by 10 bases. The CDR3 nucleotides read TGTGCCACCAGCAGACCGGGACAGGGGGTAAAACTGTTTTTT. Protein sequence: CATSRPGQGVKLFF.

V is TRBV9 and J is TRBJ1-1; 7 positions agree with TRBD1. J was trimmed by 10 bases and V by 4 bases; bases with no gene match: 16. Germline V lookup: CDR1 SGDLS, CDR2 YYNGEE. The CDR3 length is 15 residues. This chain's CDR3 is CASSPRFTGDSRAFF. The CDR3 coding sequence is TGTGCCAGCAGCCCCAGATTTACAGGGGATAGTAGAGCTTTCTTT.

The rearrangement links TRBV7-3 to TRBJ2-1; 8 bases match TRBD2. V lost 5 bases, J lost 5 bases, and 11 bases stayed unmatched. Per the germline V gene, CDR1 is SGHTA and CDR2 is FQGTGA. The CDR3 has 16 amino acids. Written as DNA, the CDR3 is TGTGCCAGCAGCCTAGCCCCAGCGGGAGTGAACAATGAGCAGTTCTTC. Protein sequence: CASSLAPAGVNNEQFF.

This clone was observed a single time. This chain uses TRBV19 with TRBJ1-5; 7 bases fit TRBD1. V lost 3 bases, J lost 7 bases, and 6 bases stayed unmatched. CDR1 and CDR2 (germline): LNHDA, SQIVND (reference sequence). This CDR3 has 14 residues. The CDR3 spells CASSIQGERQPQHF. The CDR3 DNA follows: TGTGCCAGTAGTATTCAGGGGGAGCGACAGCCCCAGCATTTT.

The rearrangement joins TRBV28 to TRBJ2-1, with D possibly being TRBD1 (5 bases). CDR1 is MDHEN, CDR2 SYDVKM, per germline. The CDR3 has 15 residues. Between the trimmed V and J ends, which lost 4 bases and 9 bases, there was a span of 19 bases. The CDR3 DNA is TGTGCCAGCAGTTCCGACCCTCCCCAGGGCAGTGAGCAGTTCTTC. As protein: CASSSDPPQGSEQFF.

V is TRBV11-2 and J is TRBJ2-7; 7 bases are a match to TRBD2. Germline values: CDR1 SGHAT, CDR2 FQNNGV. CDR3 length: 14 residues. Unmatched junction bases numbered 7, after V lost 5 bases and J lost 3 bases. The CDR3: CASSLGTTDYEQYF. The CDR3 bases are TGTGCCAGCAGCCTAGGGACTACCGACTACGAGCAGTACTTC.

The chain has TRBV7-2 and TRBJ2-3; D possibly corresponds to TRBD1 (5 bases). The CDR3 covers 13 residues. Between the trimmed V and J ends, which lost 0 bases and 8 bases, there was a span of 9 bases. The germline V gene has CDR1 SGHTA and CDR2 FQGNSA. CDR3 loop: CASSLAGRGTQYF. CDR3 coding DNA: TGTGCCAGCAGCTTAGCAGGAAGGGGTACGCAGTATTTT.

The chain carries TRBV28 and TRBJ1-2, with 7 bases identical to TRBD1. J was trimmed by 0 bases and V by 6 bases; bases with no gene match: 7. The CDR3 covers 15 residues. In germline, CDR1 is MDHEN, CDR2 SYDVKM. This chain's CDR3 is CASRHSQGTNYGYTF. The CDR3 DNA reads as TGTGCCAGCAGGCACTCACAGGGGACTAACTATGGCTACACCTTC.

The CDR3 DNA is TGCGCCAGCAGTGAGTCCCAGGGGATCACTGAAGCTTTCTTT. This sequence encodes CASSESQGITEAFF. The chain employs TRBV10-1 and TRBJ1-1; maybe TRBD1 (6 bases). Germline assignment: CDR1 WNHNN and CDR2 SYGVQD (reference sequence). The length of the CDR3 is 14 residues. Trimming removed 0 bases from V and 4 bases from J, with 9 bases in between.

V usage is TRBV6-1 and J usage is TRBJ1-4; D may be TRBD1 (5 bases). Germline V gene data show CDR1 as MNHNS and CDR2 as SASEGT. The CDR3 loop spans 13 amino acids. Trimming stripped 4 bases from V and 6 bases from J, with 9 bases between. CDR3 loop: CASSGEGDEKLFF. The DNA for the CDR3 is TGTGCCAGCAGTGGGGAAGGGGATGAAAAACTGTTTTTT.

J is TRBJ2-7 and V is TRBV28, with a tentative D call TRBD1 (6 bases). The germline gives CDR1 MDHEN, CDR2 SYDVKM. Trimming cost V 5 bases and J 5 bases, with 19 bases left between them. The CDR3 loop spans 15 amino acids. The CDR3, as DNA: TGTGCCAGCAGTATTCTAGGACAGCAGATCCACGAGCAGTACTTC. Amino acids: CASSILGQQIHEQYF. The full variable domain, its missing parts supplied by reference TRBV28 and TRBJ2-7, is DVKVTQSSRYLVKRTGEKVFLECVQDMDHENMFWYRQDPGLGLRLIYFSYDVKMKEKGDIPEGYSVSREKKERFSLILESASTNQTSMYLCASSILGQQIHEQYFGPGTRLTVT.

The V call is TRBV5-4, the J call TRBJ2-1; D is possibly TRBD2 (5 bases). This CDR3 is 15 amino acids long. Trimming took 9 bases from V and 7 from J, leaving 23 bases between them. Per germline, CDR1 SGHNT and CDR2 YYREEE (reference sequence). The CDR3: CATQGSTSIGNEQFF. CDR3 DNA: TGTGCCACACAAGGGAGTACCAGCATAGGGAATGAGCAGTTCTTC.

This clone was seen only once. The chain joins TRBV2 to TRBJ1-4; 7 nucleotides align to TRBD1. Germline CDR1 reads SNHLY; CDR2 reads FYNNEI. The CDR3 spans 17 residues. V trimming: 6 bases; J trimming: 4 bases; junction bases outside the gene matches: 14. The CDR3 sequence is CASSLRDSTTNNEKLFF. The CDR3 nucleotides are TGTGCCAGCAGCCTTCGGGACAGCACGACGAATAATGAAAAACTGTTTTTT.

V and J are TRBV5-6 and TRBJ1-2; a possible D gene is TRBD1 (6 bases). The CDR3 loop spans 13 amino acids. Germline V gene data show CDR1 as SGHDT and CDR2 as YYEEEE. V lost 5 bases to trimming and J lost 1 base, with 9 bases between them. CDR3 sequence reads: CASSHRDNYGYTF. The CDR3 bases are TGTGCCAGCAGTCACAGGGATAACTATGGCTACACCTTC.

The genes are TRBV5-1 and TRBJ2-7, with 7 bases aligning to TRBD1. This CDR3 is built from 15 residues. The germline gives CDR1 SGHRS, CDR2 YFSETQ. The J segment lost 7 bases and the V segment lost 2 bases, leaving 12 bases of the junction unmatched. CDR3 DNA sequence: TGCGCCAGCAGCTTAAGGACAGGAAATATAGCGGAGCAGTACTTC. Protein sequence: CASSLRTGNIAEQYF.

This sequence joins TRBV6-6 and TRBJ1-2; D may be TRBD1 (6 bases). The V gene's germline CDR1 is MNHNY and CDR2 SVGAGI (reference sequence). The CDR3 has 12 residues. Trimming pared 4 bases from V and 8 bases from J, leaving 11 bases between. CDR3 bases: TGTGCCAGCAGTTCAAACAGGGTCGGCTACACCTTC. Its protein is CASSSNRVGYTF.

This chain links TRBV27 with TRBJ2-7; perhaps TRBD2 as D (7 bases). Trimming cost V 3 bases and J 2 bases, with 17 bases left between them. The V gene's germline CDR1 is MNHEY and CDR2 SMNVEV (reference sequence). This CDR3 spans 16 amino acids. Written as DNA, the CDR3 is TGTGCCAGCAGTTTCCCCCCCGGGGGGCCTCCCTACGAGCAGTACTTC. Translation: CASSFPPGGPPYEQYF.

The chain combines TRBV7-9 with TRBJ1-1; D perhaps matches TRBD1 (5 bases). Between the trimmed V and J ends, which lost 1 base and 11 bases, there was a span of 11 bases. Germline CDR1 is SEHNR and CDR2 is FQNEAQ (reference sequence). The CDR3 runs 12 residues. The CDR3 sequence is CASSLVDMRAFF. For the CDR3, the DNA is TGTGCCAGCAGCTTAGTGGACATGAGGGCTTTCTTT.